The 19 T cell receptor beta chains below all came from one sample that was sequenced in a study of shared clonotypes between healthy human individuals. The assay was immunoSEQ multiplex PCR, and TCRdb's table has in-frame clones only and misses some. This sample has about 2.4 million clones, with 80% to 95% found just once. The sequenced material came from naive CD4+ T cells from PBMCs. Subset reported: CD45RA+ positively selected. The receptor set was obtained from a man younger than 30 in good health. Some clones in this sample may be carry-over from other donors' samples.

The chain carries TRBV10-3 and TRBJ1-2, with TRBD1 matching over 8 bases. The trim removed 0 bases at V and 4 bases at J, leaving 4 bases unmatched. The V gene's germline CDR1 is ENHRY and CDR2 SYGVKD. CDR3 size: 15 residues. The chain's CDR3 is CAISESMGQAYGYTF. DNA of the CDR3: TGTGCCATCAGTGAGTCTATGGGACAGGCCTATGGCTACACCTTC.

The chain joins TRBV27 to TRBJ1-1; 7 bases map to TRBD1. V was pared by 5 bases and J by 4 bases, with 7 bases of the junction left unmatched. The CDR3 runs 14 residues. The germline CDR1 and CDR2 sequences are MNHEY and SMNVEV (reference sequence). CDR3 DNA sequence: TGTGCCAGCAGTGACAGGGCGTGGGGCACTGAAGCTTTCTTT. As protein: CASSDRAWGTEAFF.

The CDR3 is CASSRDRGLSGELFF. In DNA, the CDR3 is TGTGCCAGCAGCCGGGACAGGGGGCTGTCGGGGGAGCTGTTTTTT. The chain combines TRBV11-2 with TRBJ2-2, with 12 bases fitting TRBD1. CDR1 SGHAT and CDR2 FQNNGV come from the germline V gene. The junction had 6 bases not matched to a gene; V was cut back by 5 bases and J by 8 bases. The CDR3 contains 15 residues.

V is TRBV29-1 and J is TRBJ2-3; D assignment may be TRBD1 or TRBD2 (5 bases each). The CDR3 contains 16 residues. V lost 6 bases to trimming and J lost 3 bases, with 22 bases between them. The germline V gene has CDR1 SQVTM and CDR2 ANQGSEA. CDR3 loop: CSVAGVGVGRTDTQYF. The CDR3 DNA reads as TGCAGCGTGGCTGGTGTGGGGGTGGGACGTACAGATACGCAGTATTTT.

This clone was detected only once. V and J are TRBV27 and TRBJ1-2; 12 bases map to TRBD1. CDR1 is MNHEY and CDR2 is SMNVEV in the germline V gene (reference sequence). The CDR3 totals 17 residues. V shed 6 bases, J shed 1 base, and the junction held 9 bases outside the gene matches. The CDR3 reads CASRRGQGAHINYGYTF. The CDR3 DNA reads TGTGCCAGCAGGCGGGGACAGGGGGCCCACATTAACTATGGCTACACCTTC.

The chain links TRBV6-5 to TRBJ2-6; D unclear. Germline loops: CDR1 MNHEY, CDR2 SVGAGI. V was pared by 7 bases and J by 2 bases, with 12 bases between. The CDR3 totals 15 residues. In DNA form, the CDR3 reads TGTGCCAGCACCGCGCAGAGGCCTGGGGCCAACGTCCTGACTTTC. Protein: CASTAQRPGANVLTF.

V usage is TRBV9 and J usage is TRBJ2-5, with TRBD2 matching over 7 bases. V was clipped by 0 bases and J by 5 bases; unmatched bases: 13. The germline V gene encodes CDR1 SGDLS and CDR2 YYNGEE. The CDR3 is made up of 17 amino acids. CDR3 bases: TGTGCCAGCAGCGTAGCTGGGCGGGAGTGGCCGCATGAGACCCAGTACTTC. Translated, it gives CASSVAGREWPHETQYF.

The chain has TRBV5-5 and TRBJ2-7, with D perhaps being TRBD1 or TRBD2 (6 bases each). This CDR3 spans 18 amino acids. V lost 1 base and J 4 bases, leaving 24 bases between the germline ends. Germline loops: CDR1 SGHKS, CDR2 YYEKEE (reference sequence). The CDR3 sequence is CASSLSLERAGASYEQYF. The DNA of the CDR3 is TGTGCCAGCAGCTTGTCACTAGAGCGGGCAGGGGCGAGTTACGAGCAGTACTTC.

A note on this clone: The identical CDR3 is also encoded by other nucleotide sequences in the sample. The genes are TRBV2 and TRBJ1-1, with D perhaps matching TRBD1 (5 bases). Trimming removed 6 bases at V and 2 bases at J, with 13 bases between. Germline V gene lookup returns CDR1 SNHLY and CDR2 FYNNEI. CDR3 length equals 14 residues. The chain's CDR3 is CASSLGVLNTEAFF. The DNA for the CDR3 is TGTGCCAGCAGCCTGGGGGTTCTCAACACTGAAGCTTTCTTT.

The chain employs TRBV28 and TRBJ1-2; perhaps TRBD1 as D (5 bases). Per germline, CDR1 MDHEN and CDR2 SYDVKM. The CDR3 extends over 15 amino acids. Trimming removed 5 bases from V and 1 base from J, with 14 bases in between. The CDR3 sequence: CASSDWGLDNYGYTF. In DNA form, the CDR3 reads TGTGCCAGCAGTGACTGGGGGTTGGATAACTATGGCTACACCTTC.

CDR3 sequence: CASSLIRGGQPQHF. The CDR3 nucleotides read TGTGCCAGCAGTTTAATCAGGGGGGGACAGCCCCAGCATTTT. The V gene is TRBV27, the J gene TRBJ1-5, with TRBD1 matching over 7 bases. V dropped 2 bases and J dropped 7; count of bases not matched to a gene: 5. The CDR3 is 14 residues long. CDR1 and CDR2 (germline): MNHEY, SMNVEV (reference sequence).

The chain is built from TRBV9 and TRBJ1-2, with 7 bases lining up with TRBD1. This CDR3 contains 16 residues. Germline V gene lookup returns CDR1 SGDLS and CDR2 YYNGEE. The ends lost 2 bases at V and 3 bases at J; junction bases unmatched: 10. The CDR3 bases are TGTGCCAGCAGCGTCGATCGGGACAGCCTATACTATGGCTACACCTTC. It translates to CASSVDRDSLYYGYTF.

The genes are TRBV9 and TRBJ2-2; D is unclear. Per the germline V gene, CDR1 is SGDLS and CDR2 is YYNGEE. Trimming stripped 3 bases from V and 1 base from J, with 4 bases between. The CDR3 has 13 residues. The CDR3 bases are TGTGCCAGCAGCGCAGGGAACACCGGGGAGCTGTTTTTT. It specifies CASSAGNTGELFF.

This clone is a singleton in its sample. The chain combines TRBV12-5 with TRBJ2-3; 13 bases fit TRBD2. V was pared by 1 base and J by 3 bases, with 7 bases of the junction left unmatched. The CDR3 length is 18 residues. Germline CDR1 LGHNT, CDR2 FRNRAP. CDR3 sequence: CASGLARMTSGRTDTQYF. The CDR3 region has the DNA TGTGCTAGTGGTTTGGCCCGAATGACTAGCGGGAGGACAGATACGCAGTATTTT.

The V and J genes are TRBV6-1 and TRBJ1-2; the match to TRBD1 covers 11 bases. V shed 2 bases, J shed 2 bases, and the junction held 1 base outside the gene matches. Germline V CDR1 and CDR2: MNHNS, SASEGT. The CDR3 is 15 residues long. As DNA, the CDR3 is TGTGCCAGCAGTGAAAGGGACAGGGGGAACTATGGCTACACCTTC. Protein: CASSERDRGNYGYTF.

The V and J genes are TRBV5-1 and TRBJ1-2; weak D call: TRBD1 (5 bases). The CDR3 is 15 residues long. V was shortened by 1 base and J by 7 bases, with 17 bases between the two germline ends. The germline V gene has CDR1 SGHRS and CDR2 YFSETQ. CDR3 nucleotides: TGCGCCAGCAGCTTGCGGGGCGACGGGGGGTTTGGCTACACCTTC. Translation: CASSLRGDGGFGYTF.

This sequence joins TRBV2 and TRBJ1-6, with 7 nucleotides matching TRBD1. V shed 6 bases, J shed 5 bases, and the junction held 4 bases outside the gene matches. CDR3 length equals 14 residues. Looked up from germline, CDR1 is SNHLY and CDR2 is FYNNEI. The CDR3 here is CASSPQGNNSPLHF. Written as DNA, the CDR3 is TGTGCCAGCAGCCCACAGGGGAATAATTCACCCCTCCACTTT.

A note on this clone: The same CDR3 also results from other DNA sequences found in this sample. The chain employs TRBV28 and TRBJ1-2, with 9 nucleotides matching TRBD1. Losses at the gene ends were 4 bases for V and 2 bases for J; bases not matched to a gene: 5. CDR3 length: 15 residues. CDR1 and CDR2 from the germline V gene are MDHEN and SYDVKM. CDR3 sequence (DNA): TGTGCCAGCAGTTCAGGACAGGGGCGCAACTATGGCTACACCTTC. Residues: CASSSGQGRNYGYTF.

V gene TRBV19 combines with J gene TRBJ1-2; D gene ambiguous. CDR1 and CDR2 from the germline V gene are LNHDA and SQIVND (reference sequence). Trimming removed 2 bases from V and 8 bases from J, with 9 bases in between. The CDR3 runs 12 residues. This chain's CDR3 is CASSIYGEGYTF. The DNA of the CDR3 is TGTGCCAGTAGTATATATGGGGAAGGCTACACCTTC. Full variable domain (rest looked up from reference TRBV19 and TRBJ1-2): DGGITQSPKYLFRKEGQNVTLSCEQNLNHDAMYWYRQDPGQGLRLIYYSQIVNDFQKGDIAEGYSVSREKKESFPLTVTSAQKNPTAFYLCASSIYGEGYTFGSGTRLTVV.